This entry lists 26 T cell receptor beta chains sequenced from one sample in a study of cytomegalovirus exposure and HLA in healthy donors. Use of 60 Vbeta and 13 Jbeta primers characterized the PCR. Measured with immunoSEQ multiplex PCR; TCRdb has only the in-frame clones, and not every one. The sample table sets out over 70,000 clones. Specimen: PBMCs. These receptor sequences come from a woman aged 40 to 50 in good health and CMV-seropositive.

Written as DNA, the CDR3 is TGTGCCAGCAGCAGGGGCATGAACACTGAAGCTTTCTTT. Translating it yields CASSRGMNTEAFF. The chain recombines TRBV6-5 with TRBJ1-1, with a tentative D call TRBD1 (6 bases). Germline-derived CDR1 and CDR2 are MNHEY and SVGAGI. Trimming cost V 6 bases and J 0 bases, with 8 bases left between them. CDR3 length: 13 amino acids.

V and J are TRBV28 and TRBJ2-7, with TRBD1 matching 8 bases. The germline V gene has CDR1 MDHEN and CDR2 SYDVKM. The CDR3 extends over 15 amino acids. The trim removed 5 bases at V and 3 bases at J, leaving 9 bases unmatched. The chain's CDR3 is CASSVIRGLDYEQYF. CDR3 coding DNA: TGTGCCAGCAGTGTTATCAGGGGGCTCGACTACGAGCAGTACTTC.

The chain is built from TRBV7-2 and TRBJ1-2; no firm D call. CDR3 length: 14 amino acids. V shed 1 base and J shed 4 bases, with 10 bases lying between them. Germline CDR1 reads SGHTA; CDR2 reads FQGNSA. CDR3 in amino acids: CASSLDGRSYGYTF. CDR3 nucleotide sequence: TGTGCCAGCAGCTTAGATGGGAGGAGCTATGGCTACACCTTC.

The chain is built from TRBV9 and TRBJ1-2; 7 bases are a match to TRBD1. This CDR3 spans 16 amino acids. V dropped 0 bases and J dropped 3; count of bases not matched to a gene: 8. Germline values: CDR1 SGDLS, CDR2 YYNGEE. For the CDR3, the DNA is TGTGCCAGCAGCGTAGCTACAGGGGAAGATTACTATGGCTACACCTTC. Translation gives CASSVATGEDYYGYTF.

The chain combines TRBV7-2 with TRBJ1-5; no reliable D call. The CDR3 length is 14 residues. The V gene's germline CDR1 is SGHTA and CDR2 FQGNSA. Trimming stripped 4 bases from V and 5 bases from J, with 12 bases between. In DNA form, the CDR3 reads TGTGCCAGCAGCTCGCGGGCGTACGATCAGCCCCAGCATTTT. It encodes CASSSRAYDQPQHF.

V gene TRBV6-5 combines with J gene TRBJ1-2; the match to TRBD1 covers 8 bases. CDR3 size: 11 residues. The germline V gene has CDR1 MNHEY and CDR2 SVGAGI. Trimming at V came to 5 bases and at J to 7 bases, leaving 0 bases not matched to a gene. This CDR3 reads CASSDRGGYTF. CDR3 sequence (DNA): TGTGCCAGCAGTGACAGGGGTGGCTACACCTTC.

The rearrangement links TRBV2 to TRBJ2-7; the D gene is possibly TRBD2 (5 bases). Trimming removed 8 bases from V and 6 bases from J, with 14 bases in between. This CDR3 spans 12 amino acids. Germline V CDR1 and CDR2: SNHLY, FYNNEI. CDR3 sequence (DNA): TGTGCCAGCTGTTTCTCCGGGGTCGAGCAGTACTTC. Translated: CASCFSGVEQYF.

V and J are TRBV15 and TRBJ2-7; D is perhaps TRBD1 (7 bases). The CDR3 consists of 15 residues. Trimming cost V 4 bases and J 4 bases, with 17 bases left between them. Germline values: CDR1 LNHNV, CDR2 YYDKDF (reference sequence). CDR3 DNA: TGTGCCACCAGCACCACAGGGGAGGAATCGTACGAGCAGTACTTC. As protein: CATSTTGEESYEQYF. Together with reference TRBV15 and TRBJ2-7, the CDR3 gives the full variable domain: DAMVIQNPRYQVTQFGKPVTLSCSQTLNHNVMYWYQQKSSQAPKLLFHYYDKDFNNEADTPDNFQSRRPNTSFCFLDIRSPGLGDTAMYLCATSTTGEESYEQYFGPGTRLTVT.

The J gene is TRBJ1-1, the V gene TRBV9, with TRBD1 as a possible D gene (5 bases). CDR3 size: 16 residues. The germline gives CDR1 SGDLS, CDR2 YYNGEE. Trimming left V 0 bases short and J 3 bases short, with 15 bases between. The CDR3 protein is CASSVAGGVADTEAFF. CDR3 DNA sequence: TGTGCCAGCAGCGTAGCGGGGGGGGTGGCTGACACTGAAGCTTTCTTT.

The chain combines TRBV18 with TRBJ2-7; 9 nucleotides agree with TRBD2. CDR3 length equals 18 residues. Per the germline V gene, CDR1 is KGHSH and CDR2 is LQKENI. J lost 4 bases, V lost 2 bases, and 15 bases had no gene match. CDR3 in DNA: TGTGCCAGCTCACCATACTATCCAGAGGGAGCGGGGGGATACGAGCAGTACTTC. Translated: CASSPYYPEGAGGYEQYF.

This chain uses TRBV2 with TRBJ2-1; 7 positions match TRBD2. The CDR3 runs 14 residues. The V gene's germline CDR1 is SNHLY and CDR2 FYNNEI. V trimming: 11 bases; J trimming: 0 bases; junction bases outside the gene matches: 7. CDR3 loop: CARTGGNSYNEQFF. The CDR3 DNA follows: TGTGCCCGTACGGGGGGTAACTCCTACAATGAGCAGTTCTTC.

The CDR3 reads CAISESTGGAQETQYF. DNA of the CDR3: TGTGCCATCAGTGAGTCGACGGGGGGGGCTCAAGAGACCCAGTACTTC. This rearrangement joins TRBV10-3 to TRBJ2-5; TRBD2 matches 8 bases. The CDR3 covers 16 residues. V gave up 0 bases and J gave up 2 bases; unmatched junction bases: 5. CDR1 and CDR2 from the germline V gene are ENHRY and SYGVKD.

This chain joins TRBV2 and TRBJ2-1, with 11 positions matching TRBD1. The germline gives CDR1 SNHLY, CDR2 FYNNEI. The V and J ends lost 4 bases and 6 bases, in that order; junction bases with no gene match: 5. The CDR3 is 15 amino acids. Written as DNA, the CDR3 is TGTGCCAGCAGTGCCGGACAGGGGGCTCTCAATGAGCAGTTCTTC. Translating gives CASSAGQGALNEQFF.

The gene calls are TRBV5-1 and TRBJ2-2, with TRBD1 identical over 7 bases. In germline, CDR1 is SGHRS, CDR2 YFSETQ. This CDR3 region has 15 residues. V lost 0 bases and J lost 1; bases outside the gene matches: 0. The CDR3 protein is CASSLGTGNTGELFF. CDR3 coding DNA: TGCGCCAGCAGCTTGGGGACAGGGAACACCGGGGAGCTGTTTTTT.

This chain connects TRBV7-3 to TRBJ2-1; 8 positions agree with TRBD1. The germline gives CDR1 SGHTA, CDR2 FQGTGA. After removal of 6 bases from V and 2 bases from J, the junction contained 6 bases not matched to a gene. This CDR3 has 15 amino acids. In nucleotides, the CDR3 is TGTGCCAGCAGTTTCGGACAGGGTGCCTACAATGAGCAGTTCTTC. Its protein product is CASSFGQGAYNEQFF. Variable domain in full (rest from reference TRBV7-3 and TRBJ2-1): GAGVSQTPSNKVTEKGKYVELRCDPISGHTALYWYRQSLGQGPEFLIYFQGTGAADDSGLPNDRFFAVRPEGSVSTLKIQRTERGDSAVYLCASSFGQGAYNEQFFGPGTRLTVL.

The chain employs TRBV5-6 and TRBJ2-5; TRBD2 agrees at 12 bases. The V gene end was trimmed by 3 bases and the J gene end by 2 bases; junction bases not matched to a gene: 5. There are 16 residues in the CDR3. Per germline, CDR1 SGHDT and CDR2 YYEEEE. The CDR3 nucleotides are TGTGCCAGCAGCTCAACTAGCGGGGGGTTTCAAGAGACCCAGTACTTC. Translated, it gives CASSSTSGGFQETQYF.

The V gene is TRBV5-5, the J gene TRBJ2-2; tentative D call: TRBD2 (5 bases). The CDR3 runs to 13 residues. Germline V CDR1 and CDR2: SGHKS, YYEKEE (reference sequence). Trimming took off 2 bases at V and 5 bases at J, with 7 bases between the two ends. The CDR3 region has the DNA TGTGCCAGCAGCTTTCGGGGAACCGGGGAGCTGTTTTTT. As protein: CASSFRGTGELFF. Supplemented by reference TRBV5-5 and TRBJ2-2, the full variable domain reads DAGVTQSPTHLIKTRGQQVTLRCSPISGHKSVSWYQQVLGQGPQFIFQYYEKEERGRGNFPDRFSARQFPNYSSELNVNALLLGDSALYLCASSFRGTGELFFGEGSRLTVL.

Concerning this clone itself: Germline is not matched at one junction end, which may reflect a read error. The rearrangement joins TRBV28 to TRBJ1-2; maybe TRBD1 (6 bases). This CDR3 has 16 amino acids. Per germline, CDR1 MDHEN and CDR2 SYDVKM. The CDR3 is CASSLFVQGPNYGYTF. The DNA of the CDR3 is TGTGCCAGCAGCTTATTTGTCCAGGGGCCTAACTATGGCTACACCTTC.

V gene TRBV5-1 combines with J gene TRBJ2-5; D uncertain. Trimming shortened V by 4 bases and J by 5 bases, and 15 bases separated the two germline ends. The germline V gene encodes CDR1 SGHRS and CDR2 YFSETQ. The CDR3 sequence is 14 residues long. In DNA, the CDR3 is TGCGCCAGCAGCGTGGACCCGGTTTGGGAGACCCAGTACTTC. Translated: CASSVDPVWETQYF.

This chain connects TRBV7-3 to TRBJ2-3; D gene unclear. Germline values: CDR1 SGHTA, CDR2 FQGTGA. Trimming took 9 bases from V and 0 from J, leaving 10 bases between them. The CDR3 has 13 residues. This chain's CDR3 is CARPLLSTDTQYF. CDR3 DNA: TGTGCCAGGCCTCTACTTAGCACAGATACGCAGTATTTT. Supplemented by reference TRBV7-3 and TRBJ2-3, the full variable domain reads GAGVSQTPSNKVTEKGKYVELRCDPISGHTALYWYRQSLGQGPEFLIYFQGTGAADDSGLPNDRFFAVRPEGSVSTLKIQRTERGDSAVYLCARPLLSTDTQYFGPGTRLTVL.

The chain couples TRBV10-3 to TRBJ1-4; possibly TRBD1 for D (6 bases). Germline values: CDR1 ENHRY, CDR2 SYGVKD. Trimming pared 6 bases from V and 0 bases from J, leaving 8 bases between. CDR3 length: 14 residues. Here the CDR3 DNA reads TGTGCCATCAGGGACAGCGCAACTAATGAAAAACTGTTTTTT. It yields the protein CAIRDSATNEKLFF.

This chain's CDR3 is CASSLGGEGRETQYF. The CDR3 DNA reads as TGTGCCAGCAGCTTAGGAGGCGAAGGCCGGGAGACCCAGTACTTC. The V gene is TRBV7-2, the J gene TRBJ2-5; the D is unclear. V was shortened by 1 base and J by 5 bases, with 14 bases between the two germline ends. This CDR3 comprises 15 residues. From germline, CDR1 is SGHTA and CDR2 FQGNSA.

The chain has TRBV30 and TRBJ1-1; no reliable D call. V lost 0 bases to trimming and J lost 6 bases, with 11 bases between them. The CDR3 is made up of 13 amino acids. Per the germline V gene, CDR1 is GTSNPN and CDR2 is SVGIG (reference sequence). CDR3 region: CAWSVTGSAEAFF. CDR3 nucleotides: TGTGCCTGGAGTGTAACGGGTTCGGCTGAAGCTTTCTTT.

In nucleotides, the CDR3 is TGTGCCAGCAGCCCCGGGGGTGGACAGGATGCAACTAATGAAAAACTGTTTTTT. Protein sequence: CASSPGGGQDATNEKLFF. The V gene is TRBV28, the J gene TRBJ1-4; 7 nucleotides align to TRBD1. This CDR3 has 18 residues. Germline lookup yields CDR1 MDHEN and CDR2 SYDVKM. V lost 6 bases, J lost 0 bases, and 13 bases stayed unmatched.

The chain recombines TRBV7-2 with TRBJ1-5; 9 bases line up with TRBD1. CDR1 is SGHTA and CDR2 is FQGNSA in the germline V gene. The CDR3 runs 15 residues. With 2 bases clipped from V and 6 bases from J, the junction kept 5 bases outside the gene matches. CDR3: CASSLRGQGGQPQHF. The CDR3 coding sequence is TGTGCCAGCAGCTTACGGGGACAGGGTGGTCAGCCCCAGCATTTT.

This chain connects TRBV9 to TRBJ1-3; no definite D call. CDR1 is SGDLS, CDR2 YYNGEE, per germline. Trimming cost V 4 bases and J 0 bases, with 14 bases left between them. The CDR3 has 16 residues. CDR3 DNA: TGTGCCAGCAGCCCGTCAACAGATTTCTCTGGAAACACCATATATTTT. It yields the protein CASSPSTDFSGNTIYF.